These T cell receptor beta chains were read from a single sample in a study of Ad26.COV2.S vaccination and SARS-CoV-2 variants. Data came from immunoSEQ multiplex PCR; TCRdb stores just in-frame clones and leaves some out. The data show about 400,000 clones, with around 89% seen just once and under 2% held by the top ten. The specimen comprised peripheral blood, sampled in a trial of Ad26.COV2.S vaccine versus placebo. Receptors were obtained from a person between 18 and 65 years old who received the Ad26.COV2.S COVID-19 vaccine or a placebo. CDR3s include the opening cysteine and the closing phenylalanine or tryptophan. Fields, in order: D gene, clone size, V gene, J gene, CDR3 DNA, CDR3 protein. The D gene is left open where the match is weak. Size values are once, few and many counts, or a class for expanded clones, and some rows have none.

D gene: .; clone size: .; V gene: TRBV12-5; J gene: TRBJ1-3; CDR3 DNA: TGTGCTAGTGGTTTGGTACTGACGGGCCTTGGAGTAGGGGCTGGAAACACCATATATTTT; CDR3 protein: CASGLVLTGLGVGAGNTIYF
D gene: .; clone size: .; V gene: TRBV4-1; J gene: TRBJ2-5; CDR3 DNA: TGCGCCAGCAGCCAAAGAGGAGAGACCCAGTACTTC; CDR3 protein: CASSQRGETQYF
D gene: TRBD2; clone size: .; V gene: TRBV5-6; J gene: TRBJ2-2; CDR3 DNA: TGTGCCAGCAGCTTGGGGTTAGCGGGAGACGCCGGGGAGCTGTTTTTT; CDR3 protein: CASSLGLAGDAGELFF
D gene: TRBD1; clone size: .; V gene: TRBV29-1; J gene: TRBJ2-5; CDR3 DNA: TGCAGCGTTGAAGTTGGGACAGGGCAAGAGACCCAGTACTTC; CDR3 protein: CSVEVGTGQETQYF
D gene: .; clone size: once; V gene: TRBV6-5; J gene: TRBJ2-5; CDR3 DNA: TGTGCCAGCAGTTACTCGGCAGGGACCCAAGAGACCCAGTACTTC; CDR3 protein: CASSYSAGTQETQYF
D gene: .; clone size: .; V gene: TRBV2; J gene: TRBJ1-4; CDR3 DNA: TGTGCCAGCGATCCGACAGGCCTTAATGAAAAACTGTTTTTT; CDR3 protein: CASDPTGLNEKLFF
D gene: .; clone size: .; V gene: TRBV27; J gene: TRBJ2-7; CDR3 DNA: TGTGCCAGCAGTTTATTGCCTAGCGCTTACGAGCAGTACTTC; CDR3 protein: CASSLLPSAYEQYF
D gene: .; clone size: .; V gene: TRBV28; J gene: TRBJ2-7; CDR3 DNA: TGTGCCACCTTTTCCACCGGGACGGAGCAGTACTTC; CDR3 protein: CATFSTGTEQYF
D gene: .; clone size: .; V gene: TRBV6-5; J gene: TRBJ1-4; CDR3 DNA: TGTGCCAGCAGTTACTCGGGTCCGATCAATGAAAAACTGTTTTTT; CDR3 protein: CASSYSGPINEKLFF
D gene: .; clone size: .; V gene: TRBV11-2; J gene: TRBJ2-7; CDR3 DNA: TGTGCCAGCAGCCGCCCTGGATCGGGGGAGCAGTACTTC; CDR3 protein: CASSRPGSGEQYF
D gene: .; clone size: .; V gene: TRBV24-1; J gene: TRBJ2-3; CDR3 DNA: TGTGCCACCAGTGATTCTGGCGAAGGGCGGAGCACAGATACGCAGTATTTT; CDR3 protein: CATSDSGEGRSTDTQYF
D gene: .; clone size: .; V gene: TRBV29-1; J gene: TRBJ1-3; CDR3 DNA: TGCAGCGGTAAGTCCAAGGGAGGGGGAAACACCATATATTTT; CDR3 protein: CSGKSKGGGNTIYF
D gene: TRBD1; clone size: .; V gene: TRBV2; J gene: TRBJ1-6; CDR3 DNA: TGTGCCAGCAGGGGGGGGACGGGACAGTCCCTCCACTTT; CDR3 protein: CASRGGTGQSLHF
D gene: .; clone size: .; V gene: TRBV29-1; J gene: TRBJ1-3; CDR3 DNA: TGCAGCGTTGCCCTTGACAGGTCTATTGGAAACACCATATATTTT; CDR3 protein: CSVALDRSIGNTIYF
D gene: TRBD2; clone size: .; V gene: TRBV4-1; J gene: TRBJ2-7; CDR3 DNA: TGCGCCAGCAGCCACCCCGGGACTACGAGCGAGCAGTACTTC; CDR3 protein: CASSHPGTTSEQYF